Listed below are T cell receptor beta chains from one sample, sequenced in a study of T cell responses to AZD1222 COVID-19 vaccine. Assay: immunoSEQ multiplex PCR; the TCRdb copy retains only in-frame clones and omits some. Here the sample spans fewer than 150,000 clones, over 75% being singletons. The sequenced sample was peripheral blood, obtained on day 0 of AZD1222 vaccination. These TCRs come from an adult in good health. Both conserved end residues are trimmed from each CDR3. A D gene is named only where the DNA matches it firmly. The size entry is marked missing in some rows and otherwise reads once, few, many or a size class.

V: TRBV21-1; size: .; length: 17; D: .; CDR3: ASSKARDRGPSSSYEQY
V: TRBV5-6; size: .; length: 14; D: TRBD1; CDR3: ASSSGAGTGGYGYT
V: TRBV29-1; size: .; length: 11; D: .; CDR3: SVEQRNDYGYT
V: TRBV6-2/TRBV6-3; size: .; length: 11; D: .; CDR3: ASSGINTGELF
V: TRBV20-1; size: .; length: 12; D: .; CDR3: SASEAADQETQY
V: TRBV5-5; size: .; length: 17; D: .; CDR3: ASSLGRRDGPYSNQPQH
V: TRBV27; size: .; length: 12; D: .; CDR3: ASSLQGTSQPQH
V: TRBV7-3; size: .; length: 13; D: .; CDR3: ASRSGAGNTGELF
V: TRBV10-3; size: .; length: 16; D: TRBD1; CDR3: AISESRPGQGLNTEAF
V: TRBV30; size: once; length: 13; D: .; CDR3: AWYSKRGPTFRQY
V: TRBV19; size: once; length: 11; D: .; CDR3: ASSIGRGGPLH
V: TRBV3-1/TRBV3-2; size: .; length: 12; D: .; CDR3: ASSQLESSYEQY
V: TRBV2; size: .; length: 13; D: .; CDR3: ASSENGGPAYEQY
V: TRBV5-1; size: .; length: 13; D: .; CDR3: ASSGGGSGANVLT
V: TRBV4-1; size: .; length: 12; D: TRBD1; CDR3: ASSDRDRSYEQY
V: TRBV12-3/TRBV12-4; size: .; length: 11; D: .; CDR3: ASSSGTVYGYT
V: TRBV28; size: .; length: 12; D: .; CDR3: ASSAFVSGNTIY